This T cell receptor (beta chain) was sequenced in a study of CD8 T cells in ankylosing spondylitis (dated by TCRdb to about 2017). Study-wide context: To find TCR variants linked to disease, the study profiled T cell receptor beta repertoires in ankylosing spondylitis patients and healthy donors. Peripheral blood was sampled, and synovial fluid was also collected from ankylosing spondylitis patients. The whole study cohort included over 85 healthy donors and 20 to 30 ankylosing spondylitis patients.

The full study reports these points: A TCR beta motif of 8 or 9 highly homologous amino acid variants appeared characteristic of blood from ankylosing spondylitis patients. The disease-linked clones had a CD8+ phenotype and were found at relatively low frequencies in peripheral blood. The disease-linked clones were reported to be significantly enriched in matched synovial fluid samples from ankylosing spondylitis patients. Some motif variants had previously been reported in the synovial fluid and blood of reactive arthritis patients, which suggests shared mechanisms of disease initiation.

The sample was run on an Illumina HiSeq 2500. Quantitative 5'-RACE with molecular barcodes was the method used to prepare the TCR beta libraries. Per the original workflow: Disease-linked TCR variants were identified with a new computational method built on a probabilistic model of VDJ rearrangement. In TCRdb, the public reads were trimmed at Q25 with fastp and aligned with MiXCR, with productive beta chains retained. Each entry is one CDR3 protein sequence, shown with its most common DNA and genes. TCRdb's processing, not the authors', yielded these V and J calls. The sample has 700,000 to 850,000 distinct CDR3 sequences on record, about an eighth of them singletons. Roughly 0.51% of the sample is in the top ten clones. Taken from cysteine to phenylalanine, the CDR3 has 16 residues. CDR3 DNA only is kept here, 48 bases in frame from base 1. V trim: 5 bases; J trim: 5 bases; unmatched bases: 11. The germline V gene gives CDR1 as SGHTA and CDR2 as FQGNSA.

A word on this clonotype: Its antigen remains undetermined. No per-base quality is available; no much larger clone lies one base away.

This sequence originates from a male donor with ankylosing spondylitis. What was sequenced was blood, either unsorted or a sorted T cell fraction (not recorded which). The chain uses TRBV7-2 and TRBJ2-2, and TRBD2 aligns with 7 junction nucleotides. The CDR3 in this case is CASSRTSTSWTGELFF. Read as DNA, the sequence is TGTGCCAGCAGCCGTACTTCGACTAGCTGGACCGGGGAGCTGTTTTTT.